Sequencing of this T cell receptor (beta chain) was carried out in a study of PD-1 blockade in mismatch repair-deficient tumors. Background on the study: Enrolled about 2013-2017, patients had progressing, pretreated mismatch repair-deficient cancers of around 12 types.

Libraries were prepared by immunoSEQ multiplex PCR; TCRdb keeps only in-frame clonotypes and omits some of them. The sample records some 120,000 clones, roughly nine tenths being singletons. The trim removed 5 bases at V and 1 base at J, leaving 9 bases unmatched. Germline assignment: CDR1 SEHNR and CDR2 FQNEAQ (reference sequence). This CDR3 region has 18 residues. PCR or immunohistochemistry showed mismatch repair deficiency in every enrolled patient. The TCR-sequenced patients were a few responders to pembrolizumab. The chain couples TRBV7-9 to TRBJ2-3; 13 nucleotides align to TRBD2. The sequencing here drew on peripheral blood, taken 44 weeks after starting pembrolizumab. The TCR sequence derives from an adult with mismatch repair-deficient cancer. CDR3 sequence (DNA): TGTGCCAGCAGCCAGGGACTAGCGGGGAGGCCTGGCACAGATACGCAGTATTTT. Amino acids: CASSQGLAGRPGTDTQYF.